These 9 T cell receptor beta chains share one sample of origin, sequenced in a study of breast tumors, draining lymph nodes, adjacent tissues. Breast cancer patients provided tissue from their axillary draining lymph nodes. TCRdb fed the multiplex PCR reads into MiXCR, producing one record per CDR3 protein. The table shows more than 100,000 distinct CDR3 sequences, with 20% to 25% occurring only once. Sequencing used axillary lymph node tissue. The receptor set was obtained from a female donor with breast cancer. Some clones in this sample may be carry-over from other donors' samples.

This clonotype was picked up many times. The CDR3 DNA sequence: TGCAGCGCTATGACTAGCGGGAGGGCCGCCGGGGAGCTGTTTTTT. Its protein is CSAMTSGRAAGELFF. The gene calls are TRBV29-1 and TRBJ2-2; 14 nucleotides match TRBD2. This CDR3 region has 15 residues. The J segment lost 6 bases and the V segment lost 7 bases, leaving 7 bases of the junction unmatched. Germline assignment: CDR1 SQVTM and CDR2 ANQGSEA.

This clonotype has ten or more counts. This CDR3 is CASGTGPGEQYF. CDR3 coding DNA: TGTGCCAGTGGGACAGGGCCGGGCGAGCAGTACTTC. The chain combines TRBV6-5 with TRBJ2-7; 9 bases agree with TRBD1. CDR1 is MNHEY, CDR2 SVGAGI, per germline. The V gene end was trimmed by 9 bases and the J gene end by 6 bases; junction bases not matched to a gene: 6. This CDR3 comprises 12 residues.

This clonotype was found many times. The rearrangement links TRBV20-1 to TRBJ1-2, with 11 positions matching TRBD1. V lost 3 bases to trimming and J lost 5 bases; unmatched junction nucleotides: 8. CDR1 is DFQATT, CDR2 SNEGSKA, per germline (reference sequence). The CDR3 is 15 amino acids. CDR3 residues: CSASRSGTGGYGYTF. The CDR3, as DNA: TGCAGTGCTAGTCGCTCCGGGACAGGGGGGTATGGCTACACCTTC.

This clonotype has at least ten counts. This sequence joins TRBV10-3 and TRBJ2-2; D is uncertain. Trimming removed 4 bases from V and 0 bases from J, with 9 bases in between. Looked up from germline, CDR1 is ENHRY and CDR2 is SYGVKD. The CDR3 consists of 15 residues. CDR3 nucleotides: TGTGCCATCAGTGTAGTCGATCCGAACACCGGGGAGCTGTTTTTT. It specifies CAISVVDPNTGELFF.

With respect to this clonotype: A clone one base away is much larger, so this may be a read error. This chain's CDR3 is CASSSGPARGQETQYF. The CDR3 DNA is TGTGCCAGCAGCTCTGGACCAGCGAGAGGGCAGGAGACCCAGTACTTC. V gene TRBV9 combines with J gene TRBJ2-5; a weak D match, TRBD2 (5 bases). The CDR3 totals 16 residues. Germline CDR1 SGDLS, CDR2 YYNGEE. Deletions cut 4 bases from V and 5 bases from J, with 21 bases between.

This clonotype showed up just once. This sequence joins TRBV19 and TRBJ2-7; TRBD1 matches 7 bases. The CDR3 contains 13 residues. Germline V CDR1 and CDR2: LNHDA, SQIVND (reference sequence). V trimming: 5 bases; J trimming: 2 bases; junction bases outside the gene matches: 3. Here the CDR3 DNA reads TGTGCCAGTAGTCACGGACAGGCCTACGAGCAGTACTTC. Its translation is CASSHGQAYEQYF.

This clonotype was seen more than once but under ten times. The CDR3: CASSPSGKNIQYF. CDR3 bases: TGTGCCAGCAGCCCATCGGGCAAAAACATTCAGTACTTC. The genes are TRBV5-5 and TRBJ2-4; D is undetermined. The CDR3 is made up of 13 amino acids. CDR1 SGHKS and CDR2 YYEKEE come from the germline V gene (reference sequence). V lost 4 bases to trimming and J lost 3 bases, with 8 bases between them.

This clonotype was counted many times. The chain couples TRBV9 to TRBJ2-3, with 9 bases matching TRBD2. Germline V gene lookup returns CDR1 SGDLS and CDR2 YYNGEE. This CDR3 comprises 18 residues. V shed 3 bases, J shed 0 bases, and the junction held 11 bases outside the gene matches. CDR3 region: CASSGSGTSLPSTDTQYF. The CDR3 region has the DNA TGTGCCAGCAGCGGCTCCGGGACTAGCTTACCTAGCACAGATACGCAGTATTTT.

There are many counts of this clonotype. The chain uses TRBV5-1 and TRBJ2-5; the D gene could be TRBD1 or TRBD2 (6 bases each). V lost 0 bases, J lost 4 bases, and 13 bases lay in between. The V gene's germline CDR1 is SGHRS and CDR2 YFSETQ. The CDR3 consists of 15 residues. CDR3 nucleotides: TGCGCCAGCAGCTTGGCCCTACAGGGAGGAGAGACCCAGTACTTC. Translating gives CASSLALQGGETQYF.